What follows describes a single TCR beta chain. The antigen is unknown. The data were taken from a study of T cell responses to AZD1222 COVID-19 vaccine. Study-level points and caveats: Regions 160-218 and 743-854 dominated among vaccine-associated CD4 TCRs spanning spike.

The CDR3 length is 15 residues. The V gene end was trimmed by 6 bases and the J gene end by 3 bases; junction bases not matched to a gene: 10. Germline CDR1 MNHEY, CDR2 SVGAGI. Some clones are missing from TCRdb's copy, which holds only in-frame ones; the method was immunoSEQ multiplex PCR. This sample yields 120,000 to 150,000 clones, of which 70% to 90% are seen a single time; about 5.4% belongs to the top ten. The chain couples TRBV6-5 to TRBJ2-7; 8 bases line up with TRBD2. Material: peripheral blood, obtained 28 days after the second dose of the MenACWY control vaccine. This TCR derives from an adult who received the MenACWY meningococcal vaccine as a control. Here the CDR3 DNA reads TGTGCCAGCAGGATAAGCGGGAGTTCAGTCTACGAGCAGTACTTC. This sequence encodes CASRISGSSVYEQYF.